This is a list of T cell receptor beta chains from one sample in a study of Ad26.COV2.S vaccination and SARS-CoV-2 variants. The assay was immunoSEQ multiplex PCR, and TCRdb's table has in-frame clones only and misses some. The table lists roughly 380,000 clones, roughly 91% of them singletons. The sequencing used peripheral blood, collected in a trial of Ad26.COV2.S vaccine versus placebo. The receptors derive from a person aged 18-65 years who received the Ad26.COV2.S COVID-19 vaccine or a placebo. The CDR3 runs from the conserved cysteine through the conserved F or W. D genes are given only for firm matches. Clone size is stated in some rows and not others, as once, few, many or a class when expanded.

abundance: -; j_gene: TRBJ1-5; d_gene: TRBD1; v_gene: TRBV7-2; CDR3aa: CASSLAGQGQPQHF; CDR3nt: TGTGCCAGCAGCTTAGCGGGACAGGGGCAGCCCCAGCATTTT
abundance: -; j_gene: TRBJ1-1; d_gene: -; v_gene: TRBV6-2/TRBV6-3; CDR3aa: CASSYPILVMNTEAFF; CDR3nt: TGTGCCAGCAGTTACCCGATCTTGGTCATGAACACTGAAGCTTTCTTT
abundance: -; j_gene: TRBJ1-5; d_gene: TRBD1; v_gene: TRBV12-3/TRBV12-4; CDR3aa: CASSPGTGKRHF; CDR3nt: TGTGCCAGCAGTCCTGGGACAGGGAAAAGGCATTTT
abundance: -; j_gene: TRBJ2-1; d_gene: TRBD1; v_gene: TRBV9; CDR3aa: CASSARQGTNEQFF; CDR3nt: TGTGCCAGCAGCGCCCGACAGGGGACGAATGAGCAGTTCTTC
abundance: -; j_gene: TRBJ1-2; d_gene: -; v_gene: TRBV6-5; CDR3aa: CASTTTALPNYGYTF; CDR3nt: TGTGCCAGCACCACGACAGCTCTACCTAACTATGGCTACACCTTC
abundance: -; j_gene: TRBJ2-1; d_gene: -; v_gene: TRBV9; CDR3aa: CASSAHTGGNEQFF; CDR3nt: TGTGCCAGCAGCGCACATACAGGCGGAAATGAGCAGTTCTTC
abundance: -; j_gene: TRBJ1-1; d_gene: -; v_gene: TRBV12-3/TRBV12-4; CDR3aa: CASSLRSNTEAFF; CDR3nt: TGTGCCAGCAGTTTACGATCGAACACTGAAGCTTTCTTT
abundance: -; j_gene: TRBJ2-7; d_gene: -; v_gene: TRBV7-9; CDR3aa: CASSTGRWLIWGEQYF; CDR3nt: TGTGCCAGCAGCACGGGACGGTGGTTGATTTGGGGCGAGCAGTACTTC
abundance: -; j_gene: TRBJ1-4; d_gene: -; v_gene: TRBV19; CDR3aa: CANLRGPPNEKLFF; CDR3nt: TGTGCCAATCTAAGGGGTCCCCCTAATGAAAAACTGTTTTTT
abundance: few; j_gene: TRBJ1-1; d_gene: -; v_gene: TRBV6-4; CDR3aa: CASSDSQNTEAFF; CDR3nt: TGTGCCAGCAGTGACTCGCAGAACACTGAAGCTTTCTTT
abundance: -; j_gene: TRBJ2-5; d_gene: TRBD1; v_gene: TRBV10-3; CDR3aa: CAIREVGQGAETQYF; CDR3nt: TGTGCCATCAGGGAGGTGGGACAGGGGGCTGAGACCCAGTACTTC
abundance: -; j_gene: TRBJ2-1; d_gene: TRBD1; v_gene: TRBV4-3; CDR3aa: CASSHLQGAGEQFF; CDR3nt: TGCGCCAGCAGCCACCTACAGGGGGCAGGGGAGCAGTTCTTC
abundance: -; j_gene: TRBJ1-1; d_gene: TRBD1; v_gene: TRBV6-5; CDR3aa: CASRQGQGSEAFF; CDR3nt: TGTGCCAGCCGTCAGGGACAGGGGTCTGAAGCTTTCTTT
abundance: -; j_gene: TRBJ2-2; d_gene: -; v_gene: TRBV11-2; CDR3aa: CASSLARGAGELFF; CDR3nt: TGTGCCAGCAGCTTAGCCAGGGGAGCCGGGGAGCTGTTTTTT
abundance: few; j_gene: TRBJ1-6; d_gene: -; v_gene: TRBV3-1/TRBV3-2; CDR3aa: CASSQVEGNSPLHF; CDR3nt: TGTGCCAGCAGCCAAGTTGAAGGGAATTCACCCCTCCACTTT
abundance: -; j_gene: TRBJ1-2; d_gene: -; v_gene: TRBV5-4; CDR3aa: CASSLYPWDGYTF; CDR3nt: TGTGCCAGCAGCTTGTACCCCTGGGATGGCTACACCTTC
abundance: -; j_gene: TRBJ1-1; d_gene: TRBD1; v_gene: TRBV6-5; CDR3aa: CASSVDRGTEAFF; CDR3nt: TGTGCCAGCAGCGTTGACAGGGGAACTGAAGCTTTCTTT
abundance: -; j_gene: TRBJ2-7; d_gene: -; v_gene: TRBV29-1; CDR3aa: CSVEEVSYEQYF; CDR3nt: TGCAGCGTTGAGGAGGTTTCCTACGAGCAGTACTTC
abundance: -; j_gene: TRBJ1-1; d_gene: -; v_gene: TRBV9; CDR3aa: CASSPYSVTNTEAFF; CDR3nt: TGTGCCAGCAGCCCCTATAGTGTCACGAACACTGAAGCTTTCTTT
abundance: -; j_gene: TRBJ1-1; d_gene: -; v_gene: TRBV27; CDR3aa: CASSFKANTEAFF; CDR3nt: TGTGCCAGCAGTTTTAAGGCCAACACTGAAGCTTTCTTT
abundance: -; j_gene: TRBJ1-3; d_gene: -; v_gene: TRBV9; CDR3aa: CASSRSLRDTIYF; CDR3nt: TGTGCCAGCAGTCGGAGTCTTAGGGACACCATATATTTT
abundance: -; j_gene: TRBJ2-3; d_gene: TRBD2; v_gene: TRBV29-1; CDR3aa: CSVTGLAGRLDTQYF; CDR3nt: TGCAGCGTGACGGGACTAGCGGGACGATTGGATACGCAGTATTTT
abundance: -; j_gene: TRBJ2-2; d_gene: TRBD1; v_gene: TRBV30; CDR3aa: CALTLSGQDSGELFF; CDR3nt: TGTGCCTTGACCCTTTCGGGACAGGATTCCGGGGAGCTGTTTTTT
abundance: -; j_gene: TRBJ1-1; d_gene: -; v_gene: TRBV11-2; CDR3aa: CASRPRGGDTEAFF; CDR3nt: TGTGCCAGCAGGCCGAGGGGTGGGGACACTGAAGCTTTCTTT
abundance: -; j_gene: TRBJ1-5; d_gene: TRBD1; v_gene: TRBV4-1; CDR3aa: CASSLAGTVNQPQHF; CDR3nt: TGCGCCAGCAGCCTGGCAGGGACAGTTAATCAGCCCCAGCATTTT
abundance: -; j_gene: TRBJ1-1; d_gene: -; v_gene: TRBV6-6; CDR3aa: CASSYSKLGNTEAFF; CDR3nt: TGTGCCAGCAGTTACTCGAAATTGGGGAACACTGAAGCTTTCTTT
abundance: -; j_gene: TRBJ2-5; d_gene: -; v_gene: TRBV2; CDR3aa: CASRILETQYF; CDR3nt: TGTGCCAGCAGGATTCTGGAGACCCAGTACTTC
abundance: few; j_gene: TRBJ2-7; d_gene: TRBD2; v_gene: TRBV18; CDR3aa: CASSGTSGGAPSHYYEQYF; CDR3nt: TGTGCCAGCTCGGGTACTAGCGGGGGGGCCCCATCGCACTACTACGAGCAGTACTTC
abundance: -; j_gene: TRBJ1-2; d_gene: -; v_gene: TRBV6-5; CDR3aa: CASRPGTVYGYTF; CDR3nt: TGTGCCAGCCGGCCCGGGACCGTCTATGGCTACACCTTC
abundance: -; j_gene: TRBJ2-1; d_gene: -; v_gene: TRBV6-5; CDR3aa: CASREDIIGDEQFF; CDR3nt: TGTGCCAGCAGAGAGGACATCATTGGGGATGAGCAGTTCTTC
abundance: -; j_gene: TRBJ1-1; d_gene: -; v_gene: TRBV14; CDR3aa: CASSQGAEAFF; CDR3nt: TGTGCCAGCAGCCAGGGAGCAGAAGCTTTCTTT
abundance: -; j_gene: TRBJ1-2; d_gene: TRBD1; v_gene: TRBV19; CDR3aa: CASNFRRTGRLPNYGYTF; CDR3nt: TGTGCCAGTAATTTCCGCAGGACAGGGAGATTACCTAACTATGGCTACACCTTC
abundance: -; j_gene: TRBJ2-7; d_gene: -; v_gene: TRBV30; CDR3aa: CAWSVQEVLYF; CDR3nt: TGTGCCTGGAGTGTACAAGAGGTGTTGTACTTC
abundance: -; j_gene: TRBJ1-5; d_gene: -; v_gene: TRBV12-3/TRBV12-4; CDR3aa: CASSRVNNQPQHF; CDR3nt: TGTGCCAGCAGCAGGGTCAATAATCAGCCCCAGCATTTT
abundance: -; j_gene: TRBJ1-6; d_gene: TRBD1; v_gene: TRBV11-2; CDR3aa: CASSPTGLYNSPLHF; CDR3nt: TGTGCCAGCAGCCCGACAGGGTTGTATAATTCACCCCTCCACTTT
abundance: -; j_gene: TRBJ2-2; d_gene: -; v_gene: TRBV19; CDR3aa: CASSTQYGELFF; CDR3nt: TGTGCCAGTAGTACACAGTACGGGGAGCTGTTTTTT
abundance: -; j_gene: TRBJ1-2; d_gene: -; v_gene: TRBV9; CDR3aa: CASSVDMADYGYTF; CDR3nt: TGTGCCAGCAGCGTAGATATGGCGGACTATGGCTACACCTTC
abundance: -; j_gene: TRBJ2-7; d_gene: TRBD2; v_gene: TRBV4-2; CDR3aa: CASSQGLGLYEQYF; CDR3nt: TGTGCCAGCAGCCAGGGACTAGGCCTCTACGAGCAGTACTTC
abundance: -; j_gene: TRBJ2-3; d_gene: -; v_gene: TRBV29-1; CDR3aa: CSGSTDTQYF; CDR3nt: TGCAGCGGAAGCACAGATACGCAGTATTTT
abundance: -; j_gene: TRBJ1-1; d_gene: -; v_gene: TRBV4-1; CDR3aa: CASSQDPLVEAFF; CDR3nt: TGCGCCAGCAGCCAAGATCCCCTTGTTGAAGCTTTCTTT
abundance: -; j_gene: TRBJ2-1; d_gene: -; v_gene: TRBV6-4; CDR3aa: CASSDRTNNEQFF; CDR3nt: TGTGCCAGCAGTGACCGAACTAACAATGAGCAGTTCTTC
abundance: -; j_gene: TRBJ1-1; d_gene: -; v_gene: TRBV30; CDR3aa: CASLPTRDRAFF; CDR3nt: TGTGCCTCCCTTCCGACCCGGGACCGGGCTTTCTTT
abundance: once; j_gene: TRBJ2-1; d_gene: -; v_gene: TRBV5-4; CDR3aa: CASSLPGSYNEQFF; CDR3nt: TGTGCCAGCAGCTTGCCGGGCTCCTACAATGAGCAGTTCTTC
abundance: -; j_gene: TRBJ2-5; d_gene: -; v_gene: TRBV18; CDR3aa: CASSPSVGGETQYF; CDR3nt: TGTGCCAGCTCACCATCAGTGGGCGGGGAGACCCAGTACTTC